This record looks at one TCR beta chain sequence and its context. The source of the sample is a study of shared T cell receptors in the human thymus. Only in-frame clones appear in the TCRdb table, and some are missing; sequencing was by immunoSEQ multiplex PCR. The profile covers about 660,000 clones, with roughly 90% appearing a single time and around 0.0099% taken by the ten largest. V lost 0 bases and J lost 4; bases outside the gene matches: 7. The CDR3 has 18 amino acids. In germline, CDR1 is SGHTA, CDR2 FQGNSA. These data also featured in a second study, about human thymus T cells. That work contributes: Donors were healthy Finnish infants having corrective surgery for congenital heart defects. During corrective heart surgery, resections were taken, and the thymus tissue came from them. Gene usage (both V and J) appeared biased in thymic and blood repertoires. The related literature has documented a marked overlap of thymic repertoires among unrelated individuals.

The chain combines TRBV7-2 with TRBJ2-5, with 14 bases matching TRBD2. Sequenced material: thymocytes. The TCR comes from a boy less than two years old with a congenital heart defect. CDR3 in amino acids: CASSLATSGRGSGETQYF. Written as DNA, the CDR3 is TGTGCCAGCAGCTTAGCGACTAGCGGGAGGGGGTCGGGAGAGACCCAGTACTTC.